This T cell receptor (beta chain) is from a study of response to subunit inactivated influenza vaccine. The study's findings and limits: There was a suggestion from the authors that each seasonal influenza vaccination recruits few new T cells.

Each CDR3 protein is one row after TCRdb ran MiXCR on the RT-PCR reads. The table records approximately 520,000 distinct CDR3 sequences, less than 30% of them present only once. This clonotype was detected many times. Its cognate antigen is unknown. V was shortened by 3 bases and J by 15 bases, with 13 bases between the two germline ends. The length of the CDR3 is 11 residues. Germline assignment: CDR1 SGHDT and CDR2 YYEEEE. This TCR was sampled from a man aged 50-60 years who received an inactivated influenza vaccine. This chain links TRBV5-6 with TRBJ2-1, with D tentatively TRBD2 (5 bases). Sequenced material: CD4+ T cells sorted from PBMCs, taken less than 6 days after vaccination. The CDR3 DNA reads as TGTGCCAGCAGCTCGGACTCCCTTGTGTTCTTC. Translated: CASSSDSLVFF.